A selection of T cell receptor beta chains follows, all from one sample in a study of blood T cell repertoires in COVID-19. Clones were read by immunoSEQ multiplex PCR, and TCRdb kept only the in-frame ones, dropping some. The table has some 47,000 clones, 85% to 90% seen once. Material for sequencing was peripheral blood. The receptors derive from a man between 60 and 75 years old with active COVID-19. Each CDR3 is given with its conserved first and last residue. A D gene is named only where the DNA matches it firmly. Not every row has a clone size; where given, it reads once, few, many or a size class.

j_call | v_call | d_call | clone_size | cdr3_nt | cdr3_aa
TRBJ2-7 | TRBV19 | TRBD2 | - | TGTGCCAGTAGTATAACACTAGCGGGGACTTACGAGCAGTACTTC | CASSITLAGTYEQYF
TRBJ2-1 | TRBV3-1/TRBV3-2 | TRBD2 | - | TGTGCCAGCAGCCGAGGACTAGCGGCAAACAATGAGCAGTTCTTC | CASSRGLAANNEQFF
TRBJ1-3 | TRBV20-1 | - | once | TGCAGTGCTAGTGGAGGGAGCTCTGGAAACACCATATATTTT | CSASGGSSGNTIYF
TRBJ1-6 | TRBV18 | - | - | TGTGCCAGCTCACCAGGGACGGGGGGATCTAATTCACCCCTCCACTTT | CASSPGTGGSNSPLHF
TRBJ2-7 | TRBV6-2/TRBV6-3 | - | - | TGTGCCAGCAGTAAGGTAGTGGCCGGGATCGACGAGCAGTACTTC | CASSKVVAGIDEQYF
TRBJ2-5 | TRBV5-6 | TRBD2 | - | TGTGCCAGCAGCACGAGACTAGCGGGTTTAGAAGAGACCCAGTACTTC | CASSTRLAGLEETQYF
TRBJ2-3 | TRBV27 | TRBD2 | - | TGTGCCAGCAGTCCCTTTCTAGCGGGGGGCACAGATACGCAGTATTTT | CASSPFLAGGTDTQYF
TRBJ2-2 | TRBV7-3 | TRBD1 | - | TGTGCCAGCAGCTTCACGGCGGCAGGGACAGGACCGGGCGAGCTGTTTTTT | CASSFTAAGTGPGELFF
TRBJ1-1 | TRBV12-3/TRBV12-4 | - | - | TGTGCCAGCAGGGGCCAGGGCTTTGAAGCTTTCTTT | CASRGQGFEAFF
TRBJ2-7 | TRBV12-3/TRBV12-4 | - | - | TGTGCCAGCAGTGCGGGATCCTCCTACGAGCAGTACTTC | CASSAGSSYEQYF
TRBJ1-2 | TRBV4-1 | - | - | TGCGCCAGCAGCCAAGGGGGCGGGAGAAACTATGGCTACACCTTC | CASSQGGGRNYGYTF
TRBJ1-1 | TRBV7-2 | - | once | TGTGCCAGCAGCTTATATGTGAACACTGAAGCTTTCTTT | CASSLYVNTEAFF
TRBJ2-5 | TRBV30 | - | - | TGTGCCTGGAGTGTATTTCTCGCTAGCGTAGGGACCCAGTACTTC | CAWSVFLASVGTQYF
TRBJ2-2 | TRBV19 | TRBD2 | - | TGTGCCAGTAGTATCCTCGCTCCCGGACTAGCGGTAAATACCGGGGAGCTGTTTTTT | CASSILAPGLAVNTGELFF
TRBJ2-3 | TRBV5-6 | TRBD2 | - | TGTGCCAGCAGCTTGGTATCGTCTAGCGGTTCAGATACGCAGTATTTT | CASSLVSSSGSDTQYF
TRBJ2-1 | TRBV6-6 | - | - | TGTGCCAGCAGTTACGGGGCGGGGTCCTACAATGAGCAGTTCTTC | CASSYGAGSYNEQFF
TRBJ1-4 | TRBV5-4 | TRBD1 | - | TGTGCCAGCAGCATGACAGGGGGCGTTGCTAATGAAAAACTGTTTTTT | CASSMTGGVANEKLFF
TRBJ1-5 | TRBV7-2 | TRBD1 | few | TGTGCCAGCAGCGATCGGGACAGGGGACGGGATCAGCCCCAGCATTTT | CASSDRDRGRDQPQHF
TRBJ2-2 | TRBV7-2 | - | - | TGTGCCAGCAGCCCACGAGTCCGCGGGGAGCTGTTTTTT | CASSPRVRGELFF
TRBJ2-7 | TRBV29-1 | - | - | TGCAGCGTCTCCGGGTTCTCCTACGAGCAGTACTTC | CSVSGFSYEQYF
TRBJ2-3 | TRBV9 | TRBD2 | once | TGTGCCAGCAGCGTAGGGACTAGCGGGAGGGCCGCAGATACGCAGTATTTT | CASSVGTSGRAADTQYF
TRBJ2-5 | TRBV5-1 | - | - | TGCGCCAGCAGCTTGGGCGGATTCCAAGAGACCCAGTACTTC | CASSLGGFQETQYF
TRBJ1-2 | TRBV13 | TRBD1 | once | TGTGCCAGCAGCCGCCGGGACAGGCGGGATTCCTACTATGGCTACACCTTC | CASSRRDRRDSYYGYTF
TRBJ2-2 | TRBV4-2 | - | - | TGTGCCAGCAGCCAAGAATCCGGCCTAGGGAACACCGGGGAGCTGTTTTTT | CASSQESGLGNTGELFF
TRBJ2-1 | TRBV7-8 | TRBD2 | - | TGTGCCAGCACCGCAGCGGGAAGGTCCTACAATGAGCAGTTCTTC | CASTAAGRSYNEQFF
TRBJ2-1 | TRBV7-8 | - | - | TGTGCCAGCAGCAACCGGGACTTCTACAATGAGCAGTTCTTC | CASSNRDFYNEQFF
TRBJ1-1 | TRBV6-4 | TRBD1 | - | TGTGCCAGCAGTGGGGACAGGGGGACTGAAGCTTTCTTT | CASSGDRGTEAFF
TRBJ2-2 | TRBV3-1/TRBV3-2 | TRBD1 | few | TGTGCCACACGGACAGGGTCGACCGGGGAGCTGTTTTTT | CATRTGSTGELFF
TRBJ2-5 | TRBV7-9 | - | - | TGTGCCAGCAGCTTAGACTCGAGGACCCAGTACTTC | CASSLDSRTQYF
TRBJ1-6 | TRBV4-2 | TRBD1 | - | TGTGCCAGCCCACCCGGGACAGGGGTACGGAATTCACCCCTCCACTTT | CASPPGTGVRNSPLHF
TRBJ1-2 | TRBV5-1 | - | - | TGCGCCAGCAGCTTGGATCGCCGGGGGGGTAACTATGGCTACACCTTC | CASSLDRRGGNYGYTF
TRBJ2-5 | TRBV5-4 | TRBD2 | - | TGTGCCAGCAGCAAGCCCCATCGGGTCGCGGGAGGGCAAGAGACCCAGTACTTC | CASSKPHRVAGGQETQYF
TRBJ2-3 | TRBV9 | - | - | TGTGCCAGCAGCGTACCGGGAGTGGGCACAGATACGCAGTATTTT | CASSVPGVGTDTQYF
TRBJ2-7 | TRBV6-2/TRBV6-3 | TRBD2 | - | TGTGCCAGCAGCCGCTACTCTGGACTAGCGGGCCACGAGCAGTACTTC | CASSRYSGLAGHEQYF
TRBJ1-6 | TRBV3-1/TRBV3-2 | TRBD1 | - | TGTGCCAGCAGGACAGGGGGCAGTAATTCACCCCTCCACTTT | CASRTGGSNSPLHF
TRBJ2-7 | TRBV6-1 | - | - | TGTGCCAGCAGTGAAGCACCAGCCTACGAGCAGTACTTC | CASSEAPAYEQYF
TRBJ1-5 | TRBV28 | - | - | TGTGCCAGCAATTTTCTTTTATCGGGCAATCAGCCCCAGCATTTT | CASNFLLSGNQPQHF
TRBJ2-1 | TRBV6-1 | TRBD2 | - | TGTGCCAGCAGTTCTTCCGGGACTAGCGGTGAGCAGTTCTTC | CASSSSGTSGEQFF
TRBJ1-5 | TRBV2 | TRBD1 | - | TGTGCCAGCACCGGACAGGGAGATCAGCCCCAGCATTTT | CASTGQGDQPQHF
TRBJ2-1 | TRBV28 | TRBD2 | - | TGTGCCAGCAGTTCCATCGGGACTAGCGGCTACAATGAGCAGTTCTTC | CASSSIGTSGYNEQFF